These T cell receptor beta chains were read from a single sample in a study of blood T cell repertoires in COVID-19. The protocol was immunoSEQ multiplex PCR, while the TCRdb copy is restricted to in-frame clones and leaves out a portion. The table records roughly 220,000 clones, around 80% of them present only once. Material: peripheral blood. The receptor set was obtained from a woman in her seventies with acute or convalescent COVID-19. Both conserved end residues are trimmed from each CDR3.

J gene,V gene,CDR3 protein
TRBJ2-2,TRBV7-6,ASSYAGTGGGELF
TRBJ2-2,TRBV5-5,ASRLSELFANTGELF
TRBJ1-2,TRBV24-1,ATSASDSIYGYT
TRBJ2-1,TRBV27,ASLPSVSSYNEQF
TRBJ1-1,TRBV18,ASSDDRTVTEAF
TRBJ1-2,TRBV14,ASSQSIGGYGYT
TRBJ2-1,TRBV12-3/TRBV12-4,ASSLREDEQF
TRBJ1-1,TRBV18,ASSLGQGAAQEAF
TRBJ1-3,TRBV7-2,ASSPKRGNTIY
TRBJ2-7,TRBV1,TSSQEPSSGRFYEQY
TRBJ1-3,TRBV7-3,ASTGGPSGAGNTIY
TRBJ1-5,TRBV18,ASSSGQERQPQH
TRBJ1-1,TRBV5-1,ASSSQGGGLLNTEAF
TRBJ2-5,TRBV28,ASSFRLATETQY
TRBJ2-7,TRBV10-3,AISELGSSYEQY
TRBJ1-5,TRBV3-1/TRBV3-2,ASSQSGTVGNQPQH
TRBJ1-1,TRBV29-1,SAQRQNTEAF
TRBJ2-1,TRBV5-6,ASSEAGRGTYNEQF
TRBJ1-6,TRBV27,ASSYSQGSNSPLH
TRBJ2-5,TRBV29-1,SVDGHYNQETQY
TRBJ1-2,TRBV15,ATSKRPDRQYGDGKNGYT
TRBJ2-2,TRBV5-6,ASSSNTGAGTGELF
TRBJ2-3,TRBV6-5,ASSRQGSYGDTQY
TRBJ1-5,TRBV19,ASSTTGGHQPQH
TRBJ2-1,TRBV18,ASSPDRVSGNEQF
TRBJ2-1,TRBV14,ASSQAGFGEQF
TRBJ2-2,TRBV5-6,ASSPTGGQDTGELF
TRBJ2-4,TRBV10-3,AISEFGTSGSGPQY
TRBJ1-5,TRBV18,ASSPPGVGGQPQH
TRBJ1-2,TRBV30,AWSVPGGRNYGYT
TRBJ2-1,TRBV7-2,ASSLAPVNEQF
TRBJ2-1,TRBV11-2,ASSFFTGEQF
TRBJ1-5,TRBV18,ASLSEVGSNQPQH
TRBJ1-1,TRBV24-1,ATSASFDTEAF
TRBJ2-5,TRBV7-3,ASSLLGSGQEETQY
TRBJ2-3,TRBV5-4,ASSAPDSRTDTQY
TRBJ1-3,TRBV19,ASTWDREGNTIY
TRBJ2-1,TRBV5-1,ASSSSGSFGF
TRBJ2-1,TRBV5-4,ASSLGGSGSVSYNEQF
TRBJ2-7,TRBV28,ASSFTTGTYEQY
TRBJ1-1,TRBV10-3,AISESRRATEAF
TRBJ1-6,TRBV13,ASSQGGGGAYNSPLH
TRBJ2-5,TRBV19,ASSMIQGNKETQY
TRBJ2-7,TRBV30,AWSVLRTGLDEQY
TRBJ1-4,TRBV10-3,AISESGTVNEKLF
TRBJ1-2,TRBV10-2,ASRRTGSLNYGYT
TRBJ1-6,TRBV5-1,ASSLATFGNSPLH
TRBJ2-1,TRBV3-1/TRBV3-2,ASSQGRGPYNEQF
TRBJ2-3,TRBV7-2,ASSLGTSYGDTQY
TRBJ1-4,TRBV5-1,ASSNGSGRGNEKLF
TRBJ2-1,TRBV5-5,ASSPVAGAGIEQF
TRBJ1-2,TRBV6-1,ASSDEGSSNYGYT
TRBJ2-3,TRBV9,ASSYRPGTDTQY
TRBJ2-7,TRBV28,ASGTTSGHEQY